This paragraph reports one T cell receptor beta chain. Assay: immunoSEQ multiplex PCR; the TCRdb copy retains only in-frame clones and omits some. This sample has 150,000 to 160,000 clones, with 75% to 85% found just once. The sample is drawn from a study of blood T cell repertoires in COVID-19. Overall study context: PBMCs, B-cell-depleted T cells, or T cells were the source of the cDNA or gDNA that made up the material.

V was trimmed by 1 base and J by 5 bases, leaving 10 bases between them. Germline V gene data show CDR1 as SGHKS and CDR2 as YYEKEE (reference sequence). CDR3 length: 15 amino acids. Recruited during active infection, patients (from Seattle) were subsequently followed longitudinally. The sample consisted of peripheral blood. The chain links TRBV5-5 to TRBJ1-6, with D perhaps matching TRBD1 (5 bases). The TCR sequence derives from a woman between 55 and 75 years old with COVID-19, enrolled during active disease. The chain's CDR3 is CASSLRPGNNSPLHF. The CDR3 DNA is TGTGCCAGCAGCTTGAGGCCAGGGAATAATTCACCCCTCCACTTT.